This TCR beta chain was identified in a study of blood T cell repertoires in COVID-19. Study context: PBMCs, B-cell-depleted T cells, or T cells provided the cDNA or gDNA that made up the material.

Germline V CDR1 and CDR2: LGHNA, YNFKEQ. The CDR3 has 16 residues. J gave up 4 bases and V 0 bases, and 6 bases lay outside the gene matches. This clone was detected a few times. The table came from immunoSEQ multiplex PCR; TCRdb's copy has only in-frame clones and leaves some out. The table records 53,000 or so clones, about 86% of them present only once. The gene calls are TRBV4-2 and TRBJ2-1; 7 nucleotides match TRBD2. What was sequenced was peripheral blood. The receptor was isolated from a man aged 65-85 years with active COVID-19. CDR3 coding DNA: TGTGCCAGCAGCCAAGATCAGGGTAGCGGGTACAATGAGCAGTTCTTC. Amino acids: CASSQDQGSGYNEQFF.